The rows below give T cell receptor beta chains drawn from one sample of a study of OX40 agonist ivuxolimab in advanced cancers. The repertoire was sequenced with immunoSEQ multiplex PCR; TCRdb's copy has only in-frame clones and lacks some. The data show about 70,000 clones, roughly 88% seen once. Sequencing used CD4+ or CD8+ T cells sorted from blood, obtained in a trial of the OX40 agonist ivuxolimab. The receptors here all came from an adult with an advanced solid tumor such as melanoma, head and neck, liver or kidney cancer. Both conserved end residues are part of each CDR3. The D gene is left open where the match is weak. Clone size appears in some rows only: once, few, many, or a class for an expanded clone.

>-|TRBV11-3|-|TRBJ2-7
CASSLRYEQYF
TGTGCCAGCAGCCTGCGATACGAGCAGTACTTC
>-|TRBV27|TRBD2|TRBJ2-7
CASSLGEGEQYF
TGTGCCAGCAGTTTAGGGGAGGGCGAGCAGTACTTC
>-|TRBV30|TRBD1|TRBJ2-1
CAWSGDRDGSQIF
TGTGCCTGGAGTGGGGACAGGGACGGCTCCCAGATCTTC
>-|TRBV4-3|-|TRBJ1-5
CASSQVRGSQPQHF
TGCGCCAGCAGCCAAGTGAGGGGGTCCCAGCCCCAGCATTTT
>-|TRBV5-1|-|TRBJ2-3
CASSDDQPQDTQYF
TGCGCCAGCAGCGACGACCAGCCCCAGGATACGCAGTATTTT
>once|TRBV4-1|-|TRBJ1-3
CASSQEWGNGNTIYF
TGCGCCAGCAGCCAAGAATGGGGGAATGGAAACACCATATATTTT
>few|TRBV28|TRBD1|TRBJ1-2
CATDRVGGYTF
TGTGCCACCGACAGGGTAGGTGGCTACACCTTC
>-|TRBV7-2|-|TRBJ2-7
CASSLRQGSLEQYF
TGTGCCAGCAGCTTAAGGCAGGGGTCCCTCGAGCAGTACTTC
>few|TRBV19|TRBD2|TRBJ2-3
CASSGQGGRTDTQYF
TGTGCCAGTAGTGGGCAGGGAGGGCGCACAGATACGCAGTATTTT
>-|TRBV6-5|-|TRBJ1-3
CASSYDSSGNTIYF
TGTGCCAGCAGTTACGACAGCTCTGGAAACACCATATATTTT
>-|TRBV5-5|-|TRBJ1-1
CASSQLQGTEAFF
TGTGCCAGCAGCCAATTACAGGGTACCGAAGCTTTCTTT
>-|TRBV27|TRBD1|TRBJ1-3
CASKRKPGQSSGNTIYF
TGTGCCAGCAAACGAAAGCCGGGACAGTCATCTGGAAACACCATATATTTT
>-|TRBV7-8|-|TRBJ1-6
CASTSPGGAVVNSPLHF
TGTGCCAGCACCTCCCCGGGGGGCGCAGTAGTGAATTCACCCCTCCACTTT
>-|TRBV7-2|-|TRBJ1-4
CASSSGKKLFF
TGTGCCAGCAGCTCCGGTAAAAAACTGTTTTTT
>-|TRBV19|-|TRBJ1-4
CASSERGAGEKLFF
TGTGCCAGTAGTGAGAGGGGCGCGGGCGAAAAACTGTTTTTT
>-|TRBV29-1|-|TRBJ2-7
CSVADQAVYEQYF
TGCAGCGTTGCGGATCAGGCCGTCTACGAGCAGTACTTC
>-|TRBV10-3|-|TRBJ1-1
CAISEGERAFF
TGTGCCATCAGTGAGGGGGAGAGAGCTTTCTTT
>-|TRBV7-3|-|TRBJ2-2
CASSLGSGELFF
TGTGCCAGCAGCTTAGGTTCGGGGGAGCTGTTTTTT
>-|TRBV6-5|TRBD1|TRBJ1-2
CASSYRDRAGNGYTF
TGTGCCAGCAGTTACCGGGACAGGGCGGGGAATGGCTACACCTTC
>-|TRBV5-1|-|TRBJ1-1
CASSLVIGLGTAEAFF
TGCGCCAGCAGCTTGGTCATTGGGCTCGGGACTGCTGAAGCTTTCTTT
>-|TRBV6-6|-|TRBJ1-6
CASSRYNSPLHF
TGTGCCAGCAGCCGGTATAATTCACCCCTCCACTTT
>-|TRBV7-8|-|TRBJ2-7
CASSLEGSWQYF
TGTGCCAGCAGCTTAGAAGGCAGTTGGCAGTACTTC
>-|TRBV18|TRBD1|TRBJ1-1
CASSPGQGEAFF
TGTGCCAGCTCACCGGGACAGGGTGAAGCTTTCTTT
>few|TRBV2|-|TRBJ1-6
CASSDSLTNGDSPLHF
TGTGCCAGCAGTGACAGCCTTACCAACGGTGATTCACCCCTCCACTTT
>-|TRBV5-1|-|TRBJ2-3
CASGPGRSTDTQYF
TGCGCCAGCGGACCGGGACGTAGCACAGATACGCAGTATTTT
>-|TRBV5-1|TRBD2|TRBJ2-5
CASSLVTSGGQETQYF
TGCGCCAGCAGCTTGGTAACTAGCGGGGGCCAAGAGACCCAGTACTTC
>-|TRBV9|-|TRBJ2-2
CASSGTFAGELFF
TGTGCCAGCAGTGGGACGTTCGCCGGGGAGCTGTTTTTT
>-|TRBV5-1|TRBD1|TRBJ2-4
CASSLDNRGNIQYF
TGCGCCAGCAGCTTGGACAACAGGGGTAACATTCAGTACTTC
>-|TRBV5-6|-|TRBJ2-7
CASSLGPDNRQYF
TGTGCCAGCAGCTTGGGGCCGGACAACCGGCAGTACTTC